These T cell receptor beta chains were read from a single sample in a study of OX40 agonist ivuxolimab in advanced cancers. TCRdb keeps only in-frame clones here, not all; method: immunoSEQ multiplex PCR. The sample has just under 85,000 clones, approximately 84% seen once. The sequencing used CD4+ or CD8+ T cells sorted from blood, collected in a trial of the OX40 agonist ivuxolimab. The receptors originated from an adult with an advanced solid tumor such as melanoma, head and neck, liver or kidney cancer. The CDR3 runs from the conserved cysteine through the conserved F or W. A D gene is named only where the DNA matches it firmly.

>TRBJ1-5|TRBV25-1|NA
TGTGCCAGCAGTGAGGCGGGGTATAGCAATCAGCCCCAGCATTTT
CASSEAGYSNQPQHF
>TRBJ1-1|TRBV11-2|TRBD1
TGTGCCAGCAGCATCCGACAGGGGGCTTACACTGAAGCTTTCTTT
CASSIRQGAYTEAFF
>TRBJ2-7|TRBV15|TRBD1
TGTGCCACCAGCAGAGCCGGGACAGGGGGCTACGAGCAGTACTTC
CATSRAGTGGYEQYF
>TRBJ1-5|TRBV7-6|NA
TGTGCCAGCAGCTTAGCAGGGGGAGTTCAGCCCCAGCATTTT
CASSLAGGVQPQHF
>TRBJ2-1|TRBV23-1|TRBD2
TGCGCCAGCAGTCAATCGGGGATGGCGGGGGAGTTCTTC
CASSQSGMAGEFF
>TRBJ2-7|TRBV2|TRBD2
TGTGCCAGCAGACCCGGACTAGGCTCCTACGAGCAGTACTTC
CASRPGLGSYEQYF
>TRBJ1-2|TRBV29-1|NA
TGCAGCGTTGTCCAGGGAGCTAACTATGGCTACACCTTC
CSVVQGANYGYTF
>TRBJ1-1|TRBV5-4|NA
TGTGCCAGCAGCTTGGGTGGGAACACTGAAGCTTTCTTT
CASSLGGNTEAFF
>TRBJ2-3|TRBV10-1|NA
TGCGCCAGCAGTGAGTCGGTGGGGGCACGGTTGTATTTT
CASSESVGARLYF
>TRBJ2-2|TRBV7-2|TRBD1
TGTGCCAGCAGCTTGGGGGACAGGGCAACCGGGGAGCTGTTTTTT
CASSLGDRATGELFF
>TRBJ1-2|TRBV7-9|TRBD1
TGTGCCAGCAGCTTAGGACAGGGGGCTAACTATGGCTACACCTTC
CASSLGQGANYGYTF
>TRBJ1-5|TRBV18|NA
TGTGCCAGCTCACTCGGATACAATCAGCCCCAGCATTTT
CASSLGYNQPQHF